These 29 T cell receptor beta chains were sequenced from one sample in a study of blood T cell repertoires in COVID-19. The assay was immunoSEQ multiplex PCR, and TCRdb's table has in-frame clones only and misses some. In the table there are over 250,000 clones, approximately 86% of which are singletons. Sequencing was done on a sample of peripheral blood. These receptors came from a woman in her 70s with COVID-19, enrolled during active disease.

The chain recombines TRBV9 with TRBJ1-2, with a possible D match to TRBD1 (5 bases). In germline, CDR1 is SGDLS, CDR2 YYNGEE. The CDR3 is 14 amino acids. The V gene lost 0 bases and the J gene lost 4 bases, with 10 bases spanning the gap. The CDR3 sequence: CASSVEGQSYGYTF. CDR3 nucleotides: TGTGCCAGCAGCGTAGAGGGGCAGTCCTATGGCTACACCTTC.

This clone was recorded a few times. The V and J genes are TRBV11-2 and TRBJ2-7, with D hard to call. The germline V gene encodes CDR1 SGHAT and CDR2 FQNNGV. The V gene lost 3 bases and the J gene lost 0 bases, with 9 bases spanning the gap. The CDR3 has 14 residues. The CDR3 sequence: CASSLLSHSYEQYF. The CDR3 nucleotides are TGTGCCAGCAGCTTGTTGAGCCACTCCTACGAGCAGTACTTC.

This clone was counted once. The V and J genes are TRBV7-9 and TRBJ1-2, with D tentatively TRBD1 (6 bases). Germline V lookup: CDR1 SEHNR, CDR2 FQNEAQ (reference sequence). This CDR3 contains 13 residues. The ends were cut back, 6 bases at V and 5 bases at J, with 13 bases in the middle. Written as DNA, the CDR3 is TGTGCCAGCAGGTCCGACAGGCGATATGGCTACACCTTC. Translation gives CASRSDRRYGYTF.

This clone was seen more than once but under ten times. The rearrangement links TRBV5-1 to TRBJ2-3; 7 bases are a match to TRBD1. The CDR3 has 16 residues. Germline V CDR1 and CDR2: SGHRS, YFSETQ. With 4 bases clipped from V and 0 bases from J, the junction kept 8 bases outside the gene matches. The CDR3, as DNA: TGCGCCAGCAGCCCGGGACAGTTAACTAGCACAGATACGCAGTATTTT. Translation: CASSPGQLTSTDTQYF.

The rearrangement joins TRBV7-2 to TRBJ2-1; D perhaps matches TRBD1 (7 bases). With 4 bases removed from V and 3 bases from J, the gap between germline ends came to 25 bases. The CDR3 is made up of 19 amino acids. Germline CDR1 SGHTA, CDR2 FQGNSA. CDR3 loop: CASSSPSGLRGLDYNEQFF. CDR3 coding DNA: TGTGCCAGCAGCTCCCCCTCGGGACTCAGGGGGTTAGACTACAATGAGCAGTTCTTC. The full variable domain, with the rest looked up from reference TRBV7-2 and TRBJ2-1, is GAGVSQSPSNKVTEKGKDVELRCDPISGHTALYWYRQSLGQGLEFLIYFQGNSAPDKSGLPSDRFSAERTGGSVSTLTIQRTQQEDSAVYLCASSSPSGLRGLDYNEQFFGPGTRLTVL.

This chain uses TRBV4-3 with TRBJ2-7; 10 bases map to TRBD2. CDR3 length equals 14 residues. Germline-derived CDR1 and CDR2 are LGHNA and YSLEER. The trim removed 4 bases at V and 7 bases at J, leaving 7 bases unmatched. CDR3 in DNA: TGCGCCAGCAGCCCCGAAGCGACTAGCGGGGAGCAGTACTTC. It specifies CASSPEATSGEQYF.

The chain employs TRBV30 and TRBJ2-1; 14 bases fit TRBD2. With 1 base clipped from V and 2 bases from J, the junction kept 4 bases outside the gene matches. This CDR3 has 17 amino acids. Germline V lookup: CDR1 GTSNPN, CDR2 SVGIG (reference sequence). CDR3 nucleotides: TGTGCCTGGAGTGACGAGACTAGCGGGGGGGCCTACAATGAGCAGTTCTTC. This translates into CAWSDETSGGAYNEQFF. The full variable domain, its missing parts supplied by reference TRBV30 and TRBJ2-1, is SQTIHQWPATLVQPVGSPLSLECTVEGTSNPNLYWYRQAAGRGLQLLFYSVGIGQISSEVPQNLSASRPQDRQFILSSKKLLLSDSGFYLCAWSDETSGGAYNEQFFGPGTRLTVL.

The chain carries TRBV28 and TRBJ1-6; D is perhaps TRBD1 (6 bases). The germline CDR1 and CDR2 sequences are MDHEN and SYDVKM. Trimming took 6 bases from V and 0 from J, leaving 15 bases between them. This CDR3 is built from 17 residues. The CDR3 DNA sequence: TGTGCCAGCAGCCCGGCGGGGGCGAACTCCTATAATTCACCCCTCCACTTT. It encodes CASSPAGANSYNSPLHF.

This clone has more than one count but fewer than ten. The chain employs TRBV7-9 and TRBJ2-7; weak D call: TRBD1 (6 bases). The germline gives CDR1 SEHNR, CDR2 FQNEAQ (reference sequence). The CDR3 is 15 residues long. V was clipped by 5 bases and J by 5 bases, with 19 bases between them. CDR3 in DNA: TGTGCCAGCAGCAAAGGGGGAACAGGGTTAAACGAGCAGTACTTC. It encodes CASSKGGTGLNEQYF.

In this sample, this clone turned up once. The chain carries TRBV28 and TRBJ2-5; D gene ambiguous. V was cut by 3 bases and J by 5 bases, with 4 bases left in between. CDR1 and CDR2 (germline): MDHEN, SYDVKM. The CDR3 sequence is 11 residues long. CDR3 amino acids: CASSLAETQYF. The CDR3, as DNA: TGTGCCAGCAGTTTGGCTGAGACCCAGTACTTC.

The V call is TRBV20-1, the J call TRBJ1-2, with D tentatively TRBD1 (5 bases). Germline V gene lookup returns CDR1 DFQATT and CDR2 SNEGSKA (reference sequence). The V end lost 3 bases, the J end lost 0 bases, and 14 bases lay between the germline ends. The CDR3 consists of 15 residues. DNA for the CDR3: TGCAGTGCTAGTCGGCAGGGTATAGCTAACTATGGCTACACCTTC. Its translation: CSASRQGIANYGYTF.

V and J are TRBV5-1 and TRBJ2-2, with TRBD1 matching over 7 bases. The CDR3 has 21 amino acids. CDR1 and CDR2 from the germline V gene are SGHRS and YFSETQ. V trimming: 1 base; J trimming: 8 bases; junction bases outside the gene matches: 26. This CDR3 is CASSLFLMQQGSFSSPGELFF. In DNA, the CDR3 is TGCGCCAGCAGCTTGTTTTTAATGCAACAGGGGTCGTTTTCCTCCCCAGGGGAGCTGTTTTTT.

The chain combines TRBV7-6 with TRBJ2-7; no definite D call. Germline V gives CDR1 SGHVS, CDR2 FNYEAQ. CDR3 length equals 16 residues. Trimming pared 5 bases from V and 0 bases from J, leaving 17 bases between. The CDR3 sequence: CASSPEVAQSSYEQYF. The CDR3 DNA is TGTGCCAGCAGCCCAGAGGTAGCCCAAAGCTCCTACGAGCAGTACTTC.

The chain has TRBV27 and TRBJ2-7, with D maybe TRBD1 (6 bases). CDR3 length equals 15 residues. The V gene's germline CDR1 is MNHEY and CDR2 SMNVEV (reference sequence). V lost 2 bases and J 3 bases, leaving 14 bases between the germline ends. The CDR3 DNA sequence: TGTGCCAGCAGTTTAATACAGGGCTTAAACTACGAGCAGTACTTC. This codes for CASSLIQGLNYEQYF.

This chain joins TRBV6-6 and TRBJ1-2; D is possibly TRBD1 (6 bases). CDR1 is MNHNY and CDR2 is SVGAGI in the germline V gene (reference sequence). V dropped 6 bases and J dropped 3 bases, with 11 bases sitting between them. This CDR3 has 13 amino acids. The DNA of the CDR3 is TGTGCCAGCAGCCTACAGGGAGACTATGGCTACACCTTC. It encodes CASSLQGDYGYTF.

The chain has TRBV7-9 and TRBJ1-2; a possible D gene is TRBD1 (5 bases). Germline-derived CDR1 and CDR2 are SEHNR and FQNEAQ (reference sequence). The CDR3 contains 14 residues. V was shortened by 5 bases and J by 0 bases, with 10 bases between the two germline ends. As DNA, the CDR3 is TGTGCCAGCAGCATAGAGACAGCTAACTATGGCTACACCTTC. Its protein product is CASSIETANYGYTF.

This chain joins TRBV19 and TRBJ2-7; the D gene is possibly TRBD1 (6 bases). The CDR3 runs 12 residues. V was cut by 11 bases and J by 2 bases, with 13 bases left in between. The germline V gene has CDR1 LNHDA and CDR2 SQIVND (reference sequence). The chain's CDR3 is CAGGQATYEQYF. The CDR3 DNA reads TGTGCCGGGGGACAAGCCACCTACGAGCAGTACTTC. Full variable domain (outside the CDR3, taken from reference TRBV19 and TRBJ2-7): DGGITQSPKYLFRKEGQNVTLSCEQNLNHDAMYWYRQDPGQGLRLIYYSQIVNDFQKGDIAEGYSVSREKKESFPLTVTSAQKNPTAFYLCAGGQATYEQYFGPGTRLTVT.

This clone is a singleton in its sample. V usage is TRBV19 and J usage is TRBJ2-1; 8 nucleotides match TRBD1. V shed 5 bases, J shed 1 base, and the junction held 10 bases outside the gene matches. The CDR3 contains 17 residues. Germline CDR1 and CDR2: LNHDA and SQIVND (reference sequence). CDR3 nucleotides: TGTGCCAGTAGTCCACGACAGGGGAGGTCGTCCTACAATGAGCAGTTCTTC. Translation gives CASSPRQGRSSYNEQFF. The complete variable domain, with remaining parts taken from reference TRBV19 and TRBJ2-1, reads DGGITQSPKYLFRKEGQNVTLSCEQNLNHDAMYWYRQDPGQGLRLIYYSQIVNDFQKGDIAEGYSVSREKKESFPLTVTSAQKNPTAFYLCASSPRQGRSSYNEQFFGPGTRLTVL.

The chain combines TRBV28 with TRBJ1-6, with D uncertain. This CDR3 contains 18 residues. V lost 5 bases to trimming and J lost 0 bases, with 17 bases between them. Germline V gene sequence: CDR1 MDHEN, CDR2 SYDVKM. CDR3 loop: CASSPIVPGVSYNSPLHF. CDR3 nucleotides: TGTGCCAGCAGTCCCATAGTTCCCGGTGTCTCCTATAATTCACCCCTCCACTTT.

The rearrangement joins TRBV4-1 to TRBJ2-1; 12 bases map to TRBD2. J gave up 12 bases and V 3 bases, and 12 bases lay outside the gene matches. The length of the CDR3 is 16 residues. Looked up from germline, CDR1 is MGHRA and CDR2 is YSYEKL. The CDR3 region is CASSQESSGGARAQFF. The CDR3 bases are TGCGCCAGCAGCCAGGAATCTAGCGGGGGGGCCCGCGCGCAGTTCTTC.

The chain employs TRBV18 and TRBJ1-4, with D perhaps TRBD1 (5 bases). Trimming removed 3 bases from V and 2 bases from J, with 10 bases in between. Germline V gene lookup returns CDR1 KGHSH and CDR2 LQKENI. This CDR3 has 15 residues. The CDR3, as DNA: TGTGCCAGCTCACCGGAGGGGTTGACTAATGAAAAACTGTTTTTT. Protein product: CASSPEGLTNEKLFF.

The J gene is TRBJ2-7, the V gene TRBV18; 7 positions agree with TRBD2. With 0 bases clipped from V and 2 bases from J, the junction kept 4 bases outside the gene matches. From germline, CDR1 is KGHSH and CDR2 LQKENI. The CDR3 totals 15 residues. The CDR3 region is CASSPPGGGAYEQYF. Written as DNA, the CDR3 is TGTGCCAGCTCACCACCGGGGGGGGGTGCCTACGAGCAGTACTTC. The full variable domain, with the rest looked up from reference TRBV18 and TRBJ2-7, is NAGVMQNPRHLVRRRGQEARLRCSPMKGHSHVYWYRQLPEEGLKFMVYLQKENIIDESGMPKERFSAEFPKEGPSILRIQQVVRGDSAAYFCASSPPGGGAYEQYFGPGTRLTVT.

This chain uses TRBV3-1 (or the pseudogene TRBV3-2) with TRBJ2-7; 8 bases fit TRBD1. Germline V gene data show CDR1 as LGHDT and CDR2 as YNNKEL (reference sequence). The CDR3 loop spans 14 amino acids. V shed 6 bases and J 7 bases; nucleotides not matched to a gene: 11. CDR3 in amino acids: CASSGRQGAKEQYF. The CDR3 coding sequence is TGTGCCAGCAGTGGTAGGCAGGGGGCTAAAGAGCAGTACTTC.

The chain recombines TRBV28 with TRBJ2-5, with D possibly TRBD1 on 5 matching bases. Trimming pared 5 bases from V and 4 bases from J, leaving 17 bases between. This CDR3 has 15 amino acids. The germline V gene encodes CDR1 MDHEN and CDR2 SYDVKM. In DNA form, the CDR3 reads TGTGCCAGCAGTGACAATTCCCAGGGTAGAGAGACCCAGTACTTC. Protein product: CASSDNSQGRETQYF.

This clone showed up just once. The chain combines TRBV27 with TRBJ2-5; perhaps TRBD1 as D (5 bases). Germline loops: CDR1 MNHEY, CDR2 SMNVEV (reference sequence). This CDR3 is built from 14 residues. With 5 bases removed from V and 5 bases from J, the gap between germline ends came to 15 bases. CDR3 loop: CASSRWAGRETQYF. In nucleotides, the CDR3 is TGTGCCAGCAGTCGATGGGCAGGGCGGGAGACCCAGTACTTC.

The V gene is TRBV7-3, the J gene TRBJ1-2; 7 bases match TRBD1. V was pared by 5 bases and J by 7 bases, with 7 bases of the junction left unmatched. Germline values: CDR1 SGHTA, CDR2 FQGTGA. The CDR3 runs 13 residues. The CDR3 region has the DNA TGTGCCAGCAGCACACAAACAGGGGCTGGCTACACCTTC. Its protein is CASSTQTGAGYTF.

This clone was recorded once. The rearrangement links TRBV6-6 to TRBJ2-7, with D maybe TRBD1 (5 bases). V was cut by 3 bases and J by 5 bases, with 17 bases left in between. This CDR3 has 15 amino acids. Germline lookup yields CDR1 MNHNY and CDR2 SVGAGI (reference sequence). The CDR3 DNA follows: TGTGCCAGCAGTTATCCGCAGGGCAGAATGAACGAGCAGTACTTC. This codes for CASSYPQGRMNEQYF.

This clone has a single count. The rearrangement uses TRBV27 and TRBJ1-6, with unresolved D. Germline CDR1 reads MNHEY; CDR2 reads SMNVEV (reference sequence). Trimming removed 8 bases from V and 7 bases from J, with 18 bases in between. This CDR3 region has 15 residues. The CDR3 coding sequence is TGTGCCAGCTCTCTCTTGTCAGACTCCAATTCACCCCTCCACTTT. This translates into CASSLLSDSNSPLHF.

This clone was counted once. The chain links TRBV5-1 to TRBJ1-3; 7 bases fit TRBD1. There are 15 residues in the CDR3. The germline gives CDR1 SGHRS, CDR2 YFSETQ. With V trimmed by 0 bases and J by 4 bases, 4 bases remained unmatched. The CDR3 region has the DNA TGCGCCAGCAGCTTGGGTACGGGACAGGGAAACACCATATATTTT. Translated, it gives CASSLGTGQGNTIYF.